What follows describes a single T cell receptor (beta chain). This receptor's antigen is unknown. No qualities accompany the bases; no much larger clone lies one base away. The immunoSEQ Assay, a bias-controlled multiplex PCR, was used to amplify TCRbeta CDR3 regions from genomic DNA. Concerning the study's data processing: Within the assay, amplification of reference gene primers was used to estimate how many nucleated cells each sample contained. To quantify the absolute abundance of each unique TCRbeta CDR3 rearrangement, sequence reads were collapsed and filtered. For each sample, productive Simpson clonality was calculated as the square root of Simpson's diversity index over productive rearrangements. Sourced from immuneACCESS, this table was stored by TCRdb with only in-frame sequences that have V and J called. A share of the clones is absent; for the studies checked, an unresolved V gene accounts for under half, and the remainder has no known explanation. Clonal size and the V and J genes are those of that table, whereas D and trimming came from the DNA. Counted in this sample were about 150,000 clones; over 65% of them appeared once. The ten largest make up more than 2% of the sample.

This entry belongs to a study of blood T cell repertoires in COVID-19 (TCRdb year 2020). Turning to the overall study: Collaborator samples came from the United States, Italy and Spain and covered acute and convalescent phases of COVID-19. The material from the prospective study consisted of cDNA or gDNA derived from T cells, B-cell-depleted T cells, or PBMCs. Deeply sampled blood TCRbeta repertoires from subjects exposed to, actively infected with, or recovered from COVID-19 were included in the dataset. The repertoires were made available in a free public database intended to serve as a resource for research on the immune response to SARS-CoV-2. The samples were drawn from the first 160 participants of the ongoing ImmuneRACE study and from 950 to 1,500 subjects provided by 6 global collaborators. Sample metadata almost always included a de-identified subject ID, COVID-19 status, age in years and sex. Where available, HLA class I and class II types were obtained from metadata supplied by the sample provider rather than from assay-based typing.

Collaborating institutions collected whole blood in K2EDTA tubes following their own protocols. For TCRbeta analysis, collaborators shipped samples as frozen whole blood, isolated PBMCs, or DNA extracted from either of those sample types. Points the paper makes about the study in general: Clinical and demographic metadata were provided uncurated, with the amount varying by source and participant.

The germline V gene supplies CDR1 LGHNT and CDR2 FRNRAP. Cut back by 5 bases and 0 bases, the V and J ends lie 5 bases apart. The CDR3 has 13 amino acids, counting the end cysteine and phenylalanine. Of all the DNA, just the CDR3 is kept, 39 bases in frame from base 1. This receptor was taken from a man aged 70 or older with acute or convalescent COVID-19. Sequencing was done on a sample of peripheral blood. The chain is encoded by TRBV12-5 joined to TRBJ1-5; the D gene identity is not certain. The CDR3 region: CASGTISNQPQHF. The nucleotide sequence reads as follows: TGTGCTAGTGGTACAATTAGCAATCAGCCCCAGCATTTT.